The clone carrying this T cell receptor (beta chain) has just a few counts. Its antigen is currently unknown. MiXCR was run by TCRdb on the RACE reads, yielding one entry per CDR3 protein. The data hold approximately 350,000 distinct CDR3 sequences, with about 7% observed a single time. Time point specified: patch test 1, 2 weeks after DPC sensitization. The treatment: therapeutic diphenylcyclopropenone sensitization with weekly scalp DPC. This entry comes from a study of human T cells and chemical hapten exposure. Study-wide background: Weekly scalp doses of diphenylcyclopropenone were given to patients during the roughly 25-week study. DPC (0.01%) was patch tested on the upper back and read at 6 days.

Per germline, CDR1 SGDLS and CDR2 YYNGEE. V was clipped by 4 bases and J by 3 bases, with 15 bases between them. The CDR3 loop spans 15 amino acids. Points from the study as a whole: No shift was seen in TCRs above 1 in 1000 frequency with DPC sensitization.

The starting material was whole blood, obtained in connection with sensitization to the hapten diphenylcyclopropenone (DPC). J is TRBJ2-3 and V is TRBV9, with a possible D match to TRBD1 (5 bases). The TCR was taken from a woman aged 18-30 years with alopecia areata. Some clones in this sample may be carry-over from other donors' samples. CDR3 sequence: CASSPRQPATDTQYF. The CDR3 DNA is TGTGCCAGCAGCCCTCGACAGCCAGCTACAGATACGCAGTATTTT.